This T cell receptor (beta chain) was sequenced in a study of long-term antiretroviral therapy in people with HIV. V gave up 5 bases and J gave up 4 bases, with 18 bases separating them. The CDR3 totals 15 residues. Germline CDR1 reads SEHNR; CDR2 reads FQNEAQ (reference sequence). Remarks on this clone: Antigen unknown.

Version v3.0 of the immunoSEQ assay ran at survey level. TCRdb's table, derived via immunoSEQ multiplex PCR, lists solely in-frame clones and lacks some. This table has some 29,000 clones, about 98% appearing once. Study conclusions and caveats: Among HIV repertoires, CDR3 length ranges were narrower than those of controls. Pre-ART clonal expansions dominated every time point's repertoire. Once patients were on ART, diversity went higher but still fell short of transplant donor controls.

The specimen was unsorted PBMCs, collected 7.6 years after starting antiretroviral therapy. The genes are TRBV7-9 and TRBJ2-7, with a tentative D call TRBD1 (6 bases). This sequence originates from a man aged 25 to 45 with HIV. Here the CDR3 DNA reads TGTGCCAGCAGCCCACAACAGGGTTCCATGTACGAGCAGTACTTC. It yields the protein CASSPQQGSMYEQYF.